The clone carrying this T cell receptor beta chain turned up a few times. Its antigen remains unidentified. The sample is drawn from a study of shared clonotypes between healthy human individuals. Study-level results: Incomplete sequencing of sorted subsets was indicated by rarefaction despite large depth. Apart from blood, nothing was sampled; tissue repertoires likely differ.

Using immunoSEQ multiplex PCR, the repertoire was profiled, and TCRdb retains in-frame clones only, with some absent. The sample holds around 1.1 million clones; about 84% are singletons and the top ten take 0.5% to 0.65%. V shed 1 base and J 2 bases; nucleotides not matched to a gene: 6. The CDR3 has 16 residues. Germline V gene sequence: CDR1 MNHEY, CDR2 SMNVEV (reference sequence). The chain combines TRBV27 with TRBJ2-5; 8 nucleotides agree with TRBD2. The sequencing sample was made of memory CD4+ T cells from PBMCs. Stated subset: CD45RA-negative fraction. The TCR was taken from a man aged 18-30 years in good health. Some clones in this sample may be carry-over from other donors' samples. The CDR3 sequence: CASSLFPSGQQETQYF. Written as DNA, the CDR3 is TGTGCCAGCAGTTTATTCCCTAGCGGGCAACAAGAGACCCAGTACTTC.